These 22 T cell receptor beta chains were sequenced from one sample in a study of cytomegalovirus exposure and HLA in healthy donors. PCR used 60 Vbeta primers and 13 Jbeta primers. This table comes from immunoSEQ multiplex PCR, and its TCRdb copy is limited to in-frame clones, with some not included. The sample shows 150,000 to 200,000 clones, roughly 72% of them seen only once. The sample was PBMCs. These receptors originate from a man aged 25-40 years in good health and CMV-seronegative.

V and J are TRBV14 and TRBJ2-3, with TRBD1 matching over 7 bases. J was trimmed by 2 bases and V by 2 bases; bases with no gene match: 1. The germline gives CDR1 SGHDN, CDR2 FVKESK. CDR3 length: 14 amino acids. CDR3: CASSQTGVTDTQYF. CDR3 DNA: TGTGCCAGCAGCCAAACAGGGGTCACAGATACGCAGTATTTT.

This clone was recorded only once. This sequence joins TRBV9 and TRBJ2-2, with a weak D call TRBD2 (6 bases). The CDR3 length is 14 residues. V gave up 3 bases and J gave up 2 bases, with 8 bases separating them. Germline-derived CDR1 and CDR2 are SGDLS and YYNGEE. The CDR3 is CASSGGLNTGELFF. CDR3 coding DNA: TGTGCCAGCAGCGGGGGACTTAACACCGGGGAGCTGTTTTTT.

The chain employs TRBV5-4 and TRBJ1-3; the match to TRBD1 covers 8 bases. Trimming removed 3 bases from V and 5 bases from J; junction bases left unmatched: 7. CDR3 size: 15 residues. The V gene's germline CDR1 is SGHNT and CDR2 YYREEE (reference sequence). The CDR3 reads CASSSQGTGRNTIYF. Here the CDR3 DNA reads TGTGCCAGCAGCTCTCAAGGGACAGGAAGAAACACCATATATTTT.

This clone was observed a single time. This chain links TRBV9 with TRBJ2-1; 8 nucleotides align to TRBD2. This CDR3 spans 19 amino acids. Germline V gene sequence: CDR1 SGDLS, CDR2 YYNGEE. The V and J ends lost 4 bases and 0 bases, in that order; junction bases with no gene match: 15. CDR3 sequence reads: CASSHSDQRERSSYNEQFF. The CDR3 DNA sequence: TGTGCCAGCAGCCACAGCGATCAGCGGGAGAGGAGCTCCTACAATGAGCAGTTCTTC.

Written as DNA, the CDR3 is TGCGCCAGCAACCTCCGGACAGGGAGTAACAATGAGCAGTTCTTC. This codes for CASNLRTGSNNEQFF. The rearrangement joins TRBV5-1 to TRBJ2-1, with 8 bases identical to TRBD1. Germline V gene lookup returns CDR1 SGHRS and CDR2 YFSETQ. The J segment lost 5 bases and the V segment lost 6 bases, leaving 10 bases of the junction unmatched. CDR3 length: 15 amino acids.

This clone was seen a handful of times. This rearrangement joins TRBV7-9 to TRBJ2-1, with D possibly TRBD1 on 6 matching bases. Germline loops: CDR1 SEHNR, CDR2 FQNEAQ (reference sequence). Between the trimmed V and J ends, which lost 5 bases and 0 bases, there was a span of 20 bases. This CDR3 is 18 amino acids long. For the CDR3, the DNA is TGTGCCAGCAGCCAACCGAGCAGGGGTGGCAGCTCCTACAATGAGCAGTTCTTC. This encodes CASSQPSRGGSSYNEQFF.

The chain has TRBV18 and TRBJ2-1, with 8 bases fitting TRBD2. V shed 4 bases and J 7 bases; nucleotides not matched to a gene: 9. This CDR3 is 15 amino acids long. CDR1 is KGHSH and CDR2 is LQKENI in the germline V gene. CDR3 nucleotide sequence: TGTGCCAGCTCACTAGGGGGGACTAGTGTAAATGAGCAGTTCTTC. It yields the protein CASSLGGTSVNEQFF.

The rearrangement joins TRBV28 to TRBJ2-1; 7 bases are a match to TRBD1. From germline, CDR1 is MDHEN and CDR2 SYDVKM. V was clipped by 5 bases and J by 0 bases; unmatched bases: 4. The length of the CDR3 is 15 residues. The CDR3 nucleotides are TGTGCCAGCAGTACTGACAGGGTCTCCTACAATGAGCAGTTCTTC. This gives the protein CASSTDRVSYNEQFF.

V and J are TRBV29-1 and TRBJ2-1; the match to TRBD2 covers 8 bases. CDR3 length: 15 residues. The V gene end was trimmed by 6 bases and the J gene end by 2 bases; junction bases not matched to a gene: 9. In germline, CDR1 is SQVTM, CDR2 ANQGSEA. The CDR3 nucleotides read TGCAGCGTACCTAGACGGGAGGGCGCCTACAATGAGCAGTTCTTC. This translates into CSVPRREGAYNEQFF.

In DNA, the CDR3 is TGTGCCAGCAGCCCAAGTACAGGGACTAGCGGCTACGAGCAGTACTTC. Translation: CASSPSTGTSGYEQYF. This chain uses TRBV13 with TRBJ2-7; 11 nucleotides line up with TRBD2. Germline V gene lookup returns CDR1 PRHDT and CDR2 FYEKMQ (reference sequence). The CDR3 has 16 residues. The J segment lost 3 bases and the V segment lost 5 bases, leaving 9 bases of the junction unmatched. Full variable domain (rest looked up from reference TRBV13 and TRBJ2-7): AAGVIQSPRHLIKEKRETATLKCYPIPRHDTVYWYQQGPGQDPQFLISFYEKMQSDKGSIPDRFSAQQFSDYHSELNMSSLELGDSALYFCASSPSTGTSGYEQYFGPGTRLTVT.

The chain couples TRBV28 to TRBJ1-2; 7 bases fit TRBD1. The length of the CDR3 is 14 residues. CDR1 is MDHEN, CDR2 SYDVKM, per germline. J lost 3 bases, V lost 4 bases, and 5 bases had no gene match. DNA of the CDR3: TGTGCCAGCAGTTCTAACAGGGGCGACTATGGCTACACCTTC. It encodes CASSSNRGDYGYTF.

The V and J genes are TRBV6-1 and TRBJ2-4, with no clear D. The CDR3 loop spans 15 amino acids. From germline, CDR1 is MNHNS and CDR2 SASEGT. V gave up 7 bases and J gave up 0 bases, with 13 bases separating them. DNA for the CDR3: TGTGCCAGCACTCCGGGTACTCTAGCCAAAAACATTCAGTACTTC. Translating gives CASTPGTLAKNIQYF.

This clone came up once. V is TRBV10-2 and J is TRBJ2-7; 9 bases fit TRBD1. Germline CDR1 WSHSY, CDR2 SAAADI. The V gene end was trimmed by 6 bases and the J gene end by 1 base; junction bases not matched to a gene: 4. The CDR3 is 14 amino acids. CDR3 residues: CASSGQGLSYEQYF. CDR3 in DNA: TGCGCCAGCAGCGGACAGGGGTTATCCTACGAGCAGTACTTC.

A note on this clone: This probably arose from a read error, given a far larger clone one base away. In DNA form, the CDR3 reads TGTGCCAGCAGCTTACGACTAGCGGGGGGCAATGAGCAGTTCTTC. It codes for CASSLRLAGGNEQFF. V is TRBV11-3 and J is TRBJ2-1, with 13 bases aligning to TRBD2. Germline trimming cut 2 bases from V and 6 bases from J; bases unmatched to any gene: 1. The CDR3 runs 15 residues. CDR1 SGHNT and CDR2 YENEEA come from the germline V gene.

The rearrangement uses TRBV7-9 and TRBJ2-2; D call uncertain. The CDR3 consists of 13 residues. V lost 7 bases and J lost 3, with 9 bases in between. Per germline, CDR1 SEHNR and CDR2 FQNEAQ (reference sequence). This CDR3 is CASKVTDTGELFF. The CDR3 nucleotides are TGTGCCAGCAAGGTTACAGACACCGGGGAGCTGTTTTTT.

The chain uses TRBV9 and TRBJ1-1, with D perhaps TRBD1 (6 bases). V lost 4 bases and J lost 2, with 9 bases in between. This CDR3 spans 13 amino acids. The germline CDR1 and CDR2 sequences are SGDLS and YYNGEE. The CDR3 region is CASSTQGNTEAFF. CDR3 in DNA: TGTGCCAGCAGCACACAGGGAAACACTGAAGCTTTCTTT.

The chain has TRBV15 and TRBJ2-5, with TRBD2 identical over 13 bases. The CDR3 extends over 18 amino acids. Germline CDR1 is LNHNV and CDR2 is YYDKDF (reference sequence). V lost 5 bases to trimming and J lost 1 base; unmatched junction nucleotides: 10. This CDR3 reads CATSVRLGLAGFQETQYF. The CDR3 coding sequence is TGTGCCACCAGCGTCCGATTGGGACTAGCGGGATTCCAAGAGACCCAGTACTTC.

This clone was detected a few times. The rearrangement joins TRBV11-2 to TRBJ2-5, with TRBD2 matching 12 bases. CDR1 is SGHAT and CDR2 is FQNNGV in the germline V gene. This CDR3 comprises 16 residues. Trimming took 1 base from V and 3 from J; bases not matched to a gene: 3. CDR3 protein: CASSLGWTSGKETQYF. CDR3 coding DNA: TGTGCCAGCAGCTTAGGCTGGACTAGCGGGAAAGAGACCCAGTACTTC.

This chain's CDR3 is CASSPTGDREQYF. In DNA form, the CDR3 reads TGTGCCAGCAGCCCCACAGGGGATCGCGAGCAGTACTTC. The V call is TRBV11-3, the J call TRBJ2-7; 7 bases fit TRBD1. The CDR3 sequence is 13 residues long. Per the germline V gene, CDR1 is SGHNT and CDR2 is YENEEA. Trimming removed 5 bases from V and 6 bases from J; junction bases left unmatched: 7.

The chain couples TRBV27 to TRBJ1-4, with D maybe TRBD1 (6 bases). CDR1 and CDR2 from the germline V gene are MNHEY and SMNVEV (reference sequence). V lost 5 bases and J lost 6, with 10 bases in between. This CDR3 is built from 13 residues. The CDR3, as DNA: TGTGCCAGCAGTCGCGGACAGTATGAAAAACTGTTTTTT. Protein sequence: CASSRGQYEKLFF.

This clone was recorded many times. V gene TRBV4-1 combines with J gene TRBJ1-5; a weak D match, TRBD1 (6 bases). CDR1 is MGHRA, CDR2 YSYEKL, per germline. The ends were cut back, 5 bases at V and 3 bases at J, with 11 bases in the middle. The CDR3 runs to 14 residues. The CDR3 is CASSSRDNNQPQHF. The CDR3 coding sequence is TGCGCCAGCAGCTCCCGGGACAACAATCAGCCCCAGCATTTT.

V usage is TRBV18 and J usage is TRBJ2-7, with 8 bases matching TRBD1. V shed 4 bases, J shed 2 bases, and the junction held 7 bases outside the gene matches. Germline CDR1 KGHSH, CDR2 LQKENI. The CDR3 length is 15 residues. DNA of the CDR3: TGTGCCAGCTCACTAGGGACAGGCCCTACCTACGAGCAGTACTTC. Its translation: CASSLGTGPTYEQYF.